Given below is one TCR beta chain in context. The antigen is unknown. V lost 4 bases, J lost 4 bases, and 17 bases lay in between. Germline assignment: CDR1 SGHRS and CDR2 YFSETQ. CDR3 length: 15 residues. These data come from a study of cytomegalovirus exposure and HLA in healthy donors. Study results and caveats: TCR beta chain V- and J-gene trimming was linked, in a later analysis, to a missense variant in DCLRE1C.

60 Vbeta and 13 Jbeta primers were used in PCR. Study processing details: In a later analysis, 10 million to 11 million of around 75 million unique beta chains occurred in at least two donors. Profiled with immunoSEQ multiplex PCR; TCRdb holds only in-frame clones, not every one. D and trimming come from the DNA, and the V and J calls and clone size come from that table. The sample has about 140,000 clones; roughly 73% are singletons. What was sequenced was PBMCs. The TCR sequence derives from a woman in her forties in good health and CMV-seronegative. V usage is TRBV5-1 and J usage is TRBJ2-5; D may be TRBD1 (6 bases). The DNA of the CDR3 is TGCGCCAGCAGCCTTTCCTACAGGGACGCAGAGACCCAGTACTTC. It translates to CASSLSYRDAETQYF.